A single sample gave rise to the 16 T cell receptor beta chains below, sequenced in a study of vaccination and CD4 T cells after COVID-19. The Oncomine TCR Beta short-read assay was applied to DNA of cultured CD4+ T cells. TCRdb re-called the PCR reads through MiXCR, storing one row per CDR3 protein. The sample includes about 15,000 distinct CDR3 sequences, 50% to 60% of them seen just once. The antigens of these receptors remain unknown. The treatment is: roughly 11-day PBMC culture with coronavirus spike peptide pools or control peptides (ViraFEST assay). The sequenced sample was CD4+ T cells from blood, cultured in vitro. These receptors came from a human donor who had recovered from COVID-19.

This chain links TRBV5-1 with TRBJ2-3; D ambiguous. Germline CDR1 reads SGHRS; CDR2 reads YFSETQ. The CDR3 covers 13 residues. Trimming pared 4 bases from V and 5 bases from J, leaving 11 bases between. CDR3: CASSVLEVDTQYF. The CDR3 DNA sequence: TGCGCCAGCAGCGTCCTAGAGGTAGATACGCAGTATTTT.

This clonotype has only a few counts. The chain recombines TRBV2 with TRBJ2-7; a possible D gene is TRBD1 (6 bases). The CDR3 is 14 amino acids. Germline V CDR1 and CDR2: SNHLY, FYNNEI. V lost 6 bases and J 6 bases, leaving 18 bases between the germline ends. The CDR3, as DNA: TGTGCCAGCAGCCGGGACATCTCCCAGGGCGAGCAGTACTTC. This codes for CASSRDISQGEQYF.

This clonotype was counted only a few times. The J gene is TRBJ1-1, the V gene TRBV18; unclear D gene. This CDR3 contains 13 residues. V dropped 0 bases and J dropped 1 base, with 3 bases sitting between them. Per germline, CDR1 KGHSH and CDR2 LQKENI. The CDR3, as DNA: TGTGCCAGCTCACCACCCAGGAACACTGAAGCTTTCTTT. Translating it yields CASSPPRNTEAFF.

This clonotype was counted only a few times. The rearrangement joins TRBV20-1 to TRBJ2-3; TRBD2 agrees at 8 bases. Germline trimming cut 6 bases from V and 11 bases from J; bases unmatched to any gene: 4. The CDR3 length is 10 residues. Germline V gives CDR1 DFQATT, CDR2 SNEGSKA (reference sequence). The CDR3 loop is CSAGGARQYF. Written as DNA, the CDR3 is TGCAGTGCCGGGGGGGCCCGGCAGTATTTT.

J is TRBJ2-7 and V is TRBV10-3; a possible D gene is TRBD1 (6 bases). Trimming removed 4 bases from V and 5 bases from J, with 18 bases in between. This CDR3 spans 15 amino acids. Germline CDR1 is ENHRY and CDR2 is SYGVKD. This chain's CDR3 is CAISGTVGVGDEQYF. CDR3 nucleotide sequence: TGTGCCATCAGTGGGACAGTCGGCGTTGGGGACGAGCAGTACTTC.

The J gene is TRBJ2-1, the V gene TRBV15; D is ambiguous. Germline V gene data show CDR1 as LNHNV and CDR2 as YYDKDF (reference sequence). The CDR3 is 15 amino acids. Trimming left V 5 bases short and J 7 bases short, with 18 bases between. For the CDR3, the DNA is TGTGCCACCAGCTCCCGACTGTCCGCTGGGAATGAGCAGTTCTTC. This codes for CATSSRLSAGNEQFF.

The V gene is TRBV6-1, the J gene TRBJ2-2; no firm D call. In germline, CDR1 is MNHNS, CDR2 SASEGT. The V and J ends lost 6 bases and 7 bases respectively, with 12 bases between them. The CDR3 runs 13 residues. This chain's CDR3 is CASSRSASGELFF. The CDR3 DNA sequence: TGTGCCAGCAGCCGCAGCGCAAGCGGGGAGCTGTTTTTT.

The J gene is TRBJ2-5, the V gene TRBV5-1; D unclear. The length of the CDR3 is 14 residues. Trimming shortened V by 4 bases and J by 5 bases, and 15 bases separated the two germline ends. The germline V gene has CDR1 SGHRS and CDR2 YFSETQ. The CDR3 sequence: CASSDQWFGETQYF. As DNA, the CDR3 is TGCGCCAGCAGCGATCAGTGGTTCGGGGAGACCCAGTACTTC.

The chain couples TRBV20-1 to TRBJ1-1; perhaps TRBD1 as D (5 bases). The CDR3 contains 15 residues. Germline CDR1 and CDR2: DFQATT and SNEGSKA (reference sequence). V was pared by 0 bases and J by 0 bases, with 11 bases between. Here the CDR3 reads CSARDPTVVNTEAFF. CDR3 coding DNA: TGCAGTGCTAGAGATCCGACAGTTGTGAACACTGAAGCTTTCTTT.

The chain carries TRBV29-1 and TRBJ1-4; D is perhaps TRBD1 (5 bases). Germline CDR1 SQVTM, CDR2 ANQGSEA. V lost 7 bases to trimming and J lost 4 bases, with 13 bases between them. The CDR3 runs 13 residues. The CDR3 DNA sequence: TGCAGCGCCGCAGGGCTTGGTAATGAAAAACTGTTTTTT. This translates into CSAAGLGNEKLFF. Full variable domain (outside the CDR3, taken from reference TRBV29-1 and TRBJ1-4): SAVISQKPSRDICQRGTSLTIQCQVDSQVTMMFWYRQQPGQSLTLIATANQGSEATYESGFVIDKFPISRPNLTFSTLTVSNMSPEDSSIYLCSAAGLGNEKLFFGSGTQLSVL.

The chain employs TRBV20-1 and TRBJ1-1; 9 bases align to TRBD1. The trim removed 6 bases at V and 6 bases at J, leaving 5 bases unmatched. This CDR3 comprises 12 residues. Germline V lookup: CDR1 DFQATT, CDR2 SNEGSKA (reference sequence). For the CDR3, the DNA is TGCAGTGCCCTTGACAGGGGGGCTGAAGCTTTCTTT. Translation gives CSALDRGAEAFF.

This chain's CDR3 is CASSLEGVDYGYTF. The CDR3 DNA sequence: TGTGCCAGCAGTTTGGAGGGGGTGGACTATGGCTACACCTTC. This chain connects TRBV12-3 or TRBV12-4 to TRBJ1-2; D is perhaps TRBD1 (6 bases). The CDR3 sequence is 14 residues long. V lost 3 bases to trimming and J lost 3 bases, with 11 bases between them.

Only a few counts were recorded for this clonotype. This sequence joins TRBV6-1 and TRBJ1-6; D remains unclear. Between the trimmed V and J ends, which lost 6 bases and 10 bases, there was a span of 16 bases. In germline, CDR1 is MNHNS, CDR2 SASEGT. CDR3 length: 14 amino acids. The CDR3 here is CASSERLFRSPLHF. In nucleotides, the CDR3 is TGTGCCAGCAGCGAGAGGTTATTTCGGTCACCCCTCCACTTT.

The chain is built from TRBV11-3 and TRBJ1-1, with a possible D match to TRBD1 (5 bases). V lost 5 bases and J lost 4, with 14 bases in between. Germline V gene lookup returns CDR1 SGHNT and CDR2 YENEEA. This CDR3 spans 14 amino acids. The CDR3 sequence is CASSGQGVLTEAFF. The CDR3 DNA reads TGTGCCAGCAGCGGTCAGGGCGTGCTCACTGAAGCTTTCTTT.

V and J are TRBV12-3 or TRBV12-4 and TRBJ1-2, with no clear D. Trimming stripped 2 bases from V and 2 bases from J, with 9 bases between. This CDR3 is 14 amino acids long. CDR3 residues: CASSLKGVNYGYTF. The DNA for the CDR3 is TGTGCCAGCAGTTTAAAGGGAGTGAACTATGGCTACACCTTC.

V usage is TRBV20-1 and J usage is TRBJ2-1, with no clear D. The CDR3 spans 15 residues. Germline V gives CDR1 DFQATT, CDR2 SNEGSKA (reference sequence). With 1 base removed from V and 0 bases from J, the gap between germline ends came to 10 bases. Here the CDR3 reads CSARAGPSSYNEQFF. CDR3 sequence (DNA): TGCAGTGCTAGAGCAGGCCCAAGCTCCTACAATGAGCAGTTCTTC.